This paragraph reports one T cell receptor (beta chain). Method: immunoSEQ multiplex PCR; TCRdb's copy keeps in-frame clones and lacks some. The sample records 1,500,000 or so clones, approximately 97% being singletons. This sample was taken from a study of shared clonotypes between healthy human individuals. Germline V gives CDR1 SGHRS, CDR2 YFSETQ. J lost 6 bases, V lost 3 bases, and 1 base had no gene match. This CDR3 has 14 amino acids. This receptor was taken from a man younger than 40 in good health. Sequenced material: naive CD4+ T cells sorted from blood. The subset: CD45RA+ positively selected. The chain carries TRBV5-1 and TRBJ2-1; 12 nucleotides align to TRBD2. CDR3: CASSWTSGINEQFF. CDR3 in DNA: TGCGCCAGCAGCTGGACTAGCGGGATCAATGAGCAGTTCTTC.